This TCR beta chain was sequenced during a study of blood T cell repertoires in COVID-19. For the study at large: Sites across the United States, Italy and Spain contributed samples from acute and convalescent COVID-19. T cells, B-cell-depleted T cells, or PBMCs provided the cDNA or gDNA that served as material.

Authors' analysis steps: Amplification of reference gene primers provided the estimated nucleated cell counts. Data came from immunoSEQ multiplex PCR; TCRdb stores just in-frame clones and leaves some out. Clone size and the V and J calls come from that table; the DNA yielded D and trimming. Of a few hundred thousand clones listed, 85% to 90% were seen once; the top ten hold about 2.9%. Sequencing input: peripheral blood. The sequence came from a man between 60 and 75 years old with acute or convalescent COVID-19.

CDR3 sequence: CASIVSDGHNSPLHF. CDR3 DNA sequence: TGTGCCAGTATCGTCAGCGACGGTCATAATTCACCCCTCCACTTT. The chain uses TRBV19 and TRBJ1-6; unclear D gene. Germline V lookup: CDR1 LNHDA, CDR2 SQIVND (reference sequence). The CDR3 has 15 amino acids. Trimming cost V 7 bases and J 5 bases, with 15 bases left between them. The whole variable domain, filled in from reference TRBV19 and TRBJ1-6, reads DGGITQSPKYLFRKEGQNVTLSCEQNLNHDAMYWYRQDPGQGLRLIYYSQIVNDFQKGDIAEGYSVSREKKESFPLTVTSAQKNPTAFYLCASIVSDGHNSPLHFGNGTRLTVT.